This record looks at one T cell receptor (beta chain) sequence and its context. This clonotype has a handful of counts. It has no known antigen specificity. Per-base quality was not reported, and no clone a single base away is much larger than it. The time point label, as the study defines it: persistent/refractory GD, antithyroid drugs over 5 years with positive TRAb. For both TCR sequencing and RNA sequencing, RNA was extracted from PBMCs using TRIzol. The diagnosis of Graves' disease was made according to American Thyroid Association guidelines. The patients came from an endocrinology department in Xi'an, China. From each patient, about 8.9 milliliters of peripheral blood was collected into an EDTA anticoagulant tube. Ficoll Paque Plus density gradient separation was used to isolate PBMCs, and no further T cell sorting was done. RNA quality was checked with an Agilent 2100 Bioanalyzer and agarose gel, and concentration with a NanoDrop 2000.

Libraries came from multiplex PCR. The data were produced on an Illumina HiSeq 4000. CDR3 regions were amplified by Arm-PCR with iRepertoire HTBI primers to construct TCR beta libraries. Before sequencing, the PCR products underwent gel purification. Regarding the original processing steps: A total of 60 to 80 TRBV and some 15 TRBJ segments were identified across samples and were used for gene usage analysis of CDR3 amino acid clonotypes. COPE and FqMerger were used to merge filtered high-quality paired reads into contigs. BLAST was used to align contigs to IMGT TRBV, TRBD and TRBJ reference genes, with CDR3 defined following IMGT. Any clonotype with a frequency above 0.1% was counted as a highly expanded clone. Shannon entropy was used to measure repertoire diversity, and the Gini coefficient was used to measure V-J evenness. A clonotype found in more than one individual was treated as public. In-frame beta chains were kept once TCRdb had trimmed the public reads at Q25 with fastp and called clones with MiXCR. Merged by CDR3 protein, the rows form single entries marked with the most common genes and DNA. The V and J calls reflect TCRdb's pipeline rather than the authors' work. Within this sample are around 400,000 distinct CDR3 sequences, with more than 20% of them counted one time only. Of the sample, approximately 27% is held by the ten largest clones.

The source of the sample is a study of regulatory T cells in long-lasting Graves disease (dated by TCRdb to the early 2020s). The study in broad terms: Persistent Graves' disease was defined as persistently positive TSH receptor autoantibodies together with antithyroid drug treatment for over 5 years. Persistent Graves' disease patients in the clinical cohort had taken antithyroid drugs for about 9.7 years on average. This study used TCR sequencing and RNA sequencing of peripheral blood to compare persistent Graves' disease patients against newly diagnosed Graves' disease patients. The study was registered as a clinical trial and conducted in China. TCR sequencing covered approximately 13 persistent and roughly 20 newly diagnosed Graves' disease patients, 33 samples in total. What the research found in general, with its limitations: Only peripheral blood was studied, because thyroid tissue, the primary lesion, was inaccessible. Sequencing and analysis were restricted to the TCR beta chain. Persistent disease showed preferential use of TRBV28, TRBJ1-2 and TRBJ2-5, whereas newly diagnosed disease favored TRBV20-1 and TRBJ2-1. The authors acknowledged the small sample size as a limitation that may reduce accuracy. Lower TCR Shannon entropy and fewer highly expanded clones were observed in persistent Graves' disease patients than in newly diagnosed patients, which suggested clonal expansion. More public clonotypes were shared among persistent patients (roughly 2,700) than among newly diagnosed patients (966).

In the germline V gene (reference sequence), CDR1 corresponds to DFQATT and CDR2 to SNEGSKA. The cysteine opens and the phenylalanine closes a CDR3 of 16 amino acids. The entry retains the CDR3 DNA only, 48 bases that are in frame from base 1. A distance of 22 bases separates the germline ends of V and J, which lose 6 bases and 2 bases respectively. The chain employs TRBV20-1 and TRBJ1-1; a tentative D match to TRBD1 spans 6 bases. The TCR comes from a woman aged 40 to 50 with Graves disease. Donor details come from another sample of the same person, matched by shared clones. The starting material was peripheral blood mononuclear cells (PBMCs), obtained when the disease was refractory, from a patient treated with antithyroid drugs. The CDR3 loop reads CSARSTGAVVNTEAFF. The sequenced DNA: TGCAGTGCGAGGAGTACGGGGGCAGTGGTAAACACTGAAGCTTTCTTT.